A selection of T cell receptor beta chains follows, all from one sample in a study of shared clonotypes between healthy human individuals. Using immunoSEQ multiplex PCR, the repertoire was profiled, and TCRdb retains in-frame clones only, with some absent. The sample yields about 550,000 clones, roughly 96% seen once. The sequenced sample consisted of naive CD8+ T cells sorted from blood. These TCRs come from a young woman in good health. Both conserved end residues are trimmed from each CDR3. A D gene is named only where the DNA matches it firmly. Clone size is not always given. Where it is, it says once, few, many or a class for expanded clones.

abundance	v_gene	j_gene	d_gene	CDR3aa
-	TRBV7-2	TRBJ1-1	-	ASRPTARGTEAF
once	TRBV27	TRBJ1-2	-	ASGRGNGYT
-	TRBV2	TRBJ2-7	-	ASSEVNEQY
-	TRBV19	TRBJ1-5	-	ASSYLGNQPQH
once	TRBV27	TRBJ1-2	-	ASRTHLGLYGYT
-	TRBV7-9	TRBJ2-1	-	ASSGASGYFAQF
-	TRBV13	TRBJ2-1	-	ASSQTNEQF
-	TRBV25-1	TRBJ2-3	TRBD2	ASSDLTSGDTDTQY
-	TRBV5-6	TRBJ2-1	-	ASSSWGYASEQF
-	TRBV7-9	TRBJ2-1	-	ASSLGGSKYNEQF
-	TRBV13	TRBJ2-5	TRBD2	ASSPTSGQAETQY
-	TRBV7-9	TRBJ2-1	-	ASSLPSHEQF
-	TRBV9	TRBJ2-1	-	ASSGTFPSYNEQF
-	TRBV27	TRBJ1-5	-	ASSLYPDQPQH
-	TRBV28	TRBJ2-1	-	ASSLWTGRHNEQF
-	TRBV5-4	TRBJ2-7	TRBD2	ASSLDGRADEQY
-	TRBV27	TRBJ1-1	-	ASSKGSKPTEAF
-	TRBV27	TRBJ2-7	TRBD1	ASRAGTGADEQY
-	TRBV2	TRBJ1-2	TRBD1	ASYRGSGYGYT
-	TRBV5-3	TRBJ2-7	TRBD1	ARSLGRRTGGRNEQY
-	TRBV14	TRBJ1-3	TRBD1	ASSRTGFFLGNTIY
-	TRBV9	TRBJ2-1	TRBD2	ASSGTSGINEQF
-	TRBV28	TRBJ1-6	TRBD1	ASSSTAGTANSPLH
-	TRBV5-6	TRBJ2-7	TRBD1	ASSKPGQGEFSSYEQY